This T cell receptor beta chain appears in the sequencing data of a study of PD-1 blockade in classical Hodgkin lymphoma (dated by TCRdb to the early 2020s). In terms of the full investigation: Nivolumab dosing was 3 mg/kg intravenously every 2 weeks, continuing until either disease progression or unacceptable toxicity. To define a peripheral blood immune signature of response to PD-1 blockade in classical Hodgkin lymphoma, the study combined TCR beta sequencing with CyTOF. Results the study describes overall, beyond this receptor: Trial patients achieving complete response had baseline diversity similar to newly diagnosed patients, whereas partial responders and progressors had significantly lower diversity. By C4D1, a significant rise was seen in CD4+ TCR diversity but not in CD8+ TCR diversity (p=0.0027 vs p=0.16), and the rise was most apparent among complete responders (p=0.02). The study was restricted to a single clinical trial cohort, and the causes of repertoire differences, possibly disease activity or prior therapy, were left undefined. Patients starting nivolumab less than 1 year after ASCT had lower diversity and were excluded from later analyses to avoid confounding by immune reconstitution. Newly diagnosed patients were reported to have lower baseline TCR diversity than healthy donors, and relapsed/refractory patients were reported to have lower baseline TCR diversity still.

From the cysteine through the phenylalanine, the CDR3 covers 18 amino acids. The retained sequence is limited to the CDR3, 54 bases, with the frame set at the first base. V drops 8 bases and J drops 4 bases, leaving 27 bases in between. The germline V gene (reference sequence) sets CDR1 to LNHDA and CDR2 to SQIVND. According to the study, the label for this sample's time point signals: cycle 4 day 1 (C4D1), after more than five weeks of nivolumab. Relapse after autologous stem cell transplantation had occurred in all trial patients, and cohorts A, B and C were distinguished by prior brentuximab vedotin exposure. The trial cohort included 55 to 65 patients with relapsed/refractory classical Hodgkin lymphoma, and each patient had a best overall response of complete response, partial response or progressive disease. In the multi-cohort phase II CheckMate 205 trial, trial patients received single-agent nivolumab. An independent review committee assessed best overall response using the 2007 International Working Group response criteria. Trial PBMCs were obtained immediately prior to nivolumab initiation (C1D1) and on therapy at cycle 2 day 1 and cycle 4 day 1. Peripheral blood was collected in 8 mL Vacutainer Cell Preparation Tubes, from which PBMCs were isolated by centrifugation and then cryopreserved.

As to this clone: The clone's antigen remains unknown. No qualities accompany the bases; no much larger clone lies one base away.

The Qiagen DNeasy kit was used to extract genomic DNA from unsorted PBMCs and from the negatively selected CD4+ and CD8+ fractions. Using primers that anneal to V and J segments, immunoSEQ multiplex PCR amplified the TCR beta CDR3 regions. A synthetic immune receptor repertoire was used to minimize amplification bias, and any remaining bias was removed computationally after sequencing. Under the source paper's analysis protocol: Custom Python scripts were used to quantify repertoire diversity as the Shannon entropy index. Unsorted, CD4+ and CD8+ repertoires were analyzed separately, except in combined analyses where CD4+ and CD8+ sequences were merged in silico. Clonal expansion was defined as a frequency increase of at least 2-fold after treatment compared with C1D1, and clones undetected at baseline were assigned a pseudocount of 0.5. Clones with 0 or 1 copy at C1D1 were classified as singleton clones, and clones with 2 or more copies were classified as non-singleton clones. Clones expanded in unsorted samples were assigned a CD4+, CD8+ or unknown annotation through matching of protein sequences in sorted samples from the same patient. Diversity changes from C1D1 to C4D1 were tested in paired samples using Wilcoxon tests. As stored in TCRdb, this immuneACCESS dataset retains in-frame rearrangements with V and J assigned. A fraction of the clones does not appear; measured against another copy, unresolved V genes explain less than half of the discrepancy, and the remainder lacks a known reason. The V and J calls and the clone size are those of that table, but D and trimming were determined from the DNA. In this sample the table shows about 110,000 clones, over 85% of which occur a single time. Roughly 20% of the sample belongs to the ten largest clones.

The chain is made from TRBV19 and TRBJ1-5; TRBD1 is a weak D gene call, 5 bases matching. The clonotype originates from a human donor with classical Hodgkin lymphoma. Specimen: peripheral blood mononuclear cells (PBMCs), collected before the fourth cycle of nivolumab. CDR3 loop: CASLPLLPGGLPNQPQHF. The DNA sequence is TGTGCCAGTCTCCCCCTGCTGCCCGGGGGACTACCGAATCAGCCCCAGCATTTT.